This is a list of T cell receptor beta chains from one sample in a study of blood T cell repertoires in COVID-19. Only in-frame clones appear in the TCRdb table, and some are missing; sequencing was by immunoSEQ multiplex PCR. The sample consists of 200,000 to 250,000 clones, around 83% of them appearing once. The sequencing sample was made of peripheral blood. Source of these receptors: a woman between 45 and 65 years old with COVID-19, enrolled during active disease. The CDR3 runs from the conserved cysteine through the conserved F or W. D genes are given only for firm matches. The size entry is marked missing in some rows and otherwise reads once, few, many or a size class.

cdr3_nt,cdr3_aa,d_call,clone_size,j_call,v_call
TGCGCCAGCAGCTTGGAGCGGGGCGAGACGATGAACACTGAAGCTTTCTTT,CASSLERGETMNTEAFF,-,-,TRBJ1-1,TRBV5-1
TGTGCCAGCAGCGGACAGGGGTCGGAGAATCAGCCCCAGCATTTT,CASSGQGSENQPQHF,TRBD1,-,TRBJ1-5,TRBV11-3
TGCGCCAGCACTCCAATCGGGGGAGGCTATGGCTACACCTTC,CASTPIGGGYGYTF,-,-,TRBJ1-2,TRBV10-2
TGTGCCAGCAGCTTAGGGCTTGAAGCTTTCTTT,CASSLGLEAFF,-,-,TRBJ1-1,TRBV7-9
TGTGCCAGCAATGGCGGGGGGGCAATACCTAGCACAGATACGCAGTATTTT,CASNGGGAIPSTDTQYF,TRBD2,-,TRBJ2-3,TRBV28
TGTGCCAGCAGTCCACGGGACTTAAGGGGCTATGGCTACACCTTC,CASSPRDLRGYGYTF,-,-,TRBJ1-2,TRBV28
TGTGCCACCTCGGGACAGGGCCTCACAGATACGCAGTATTTT,CATSGQGLTDTQYF,TRBD1,-,TRBJ2-3,TRBV19
TGTGCCAGCTTGCCAGGGAATCGCAATCAGCCCCAGCATTTT,CASLPGNRNQPQHF,-,-,TRBJ1-5,TRBV19
TGTGCCAGCGCCGGGACTACCCAAGAGACCCAGTACTTC,CASAGTTQETQYF,TRBD2,-,TRBJ2-5,TRBV2
TGTGCCAGCAGCCCCGGACTGAACTCTGGAAACACCATATATTTT,CASSPGLNSGNTIYF,-,few,TRBJ1-3,TRBV13
TGTGCCAGCAGCCTTGGGACAGGGAGCCCAGATACGCAGTATTTT,CASSLGTGSPDTQYF,TRBD1,-,TRBJ2-3,TRBV6-5
TGTGCCAGCAGCTTAAACAGGGGGAGGGGCTACACCTTC,CASSLNRGRGYTF,TRBD1,-,TRBJ1-2,TRBV13
TGCAGCGCCTCGGGACAGGGGCCCATCACAGATACGCAGTATTTT,CSASGQGPITDTQYF,TRBD1,-,TRBJ2-3,TRBV29-1
TGCGCCAGCAGGAATCGACAGGGAAATAATTCACCCCTCCACTTT,CASRNRQGNNSPLHF,TRBD1,-,TRBJ1-6,TRBV4-1
TGCGCCAGCAGCCAAGATCGGGGGGGAGGGGAGACCCAGTACTTC,CASSQDRGGGETQYF,TRBD2,-,TRBJ2-5,TRBV4-1
TGTGCCAGCAGCGGGGGACTGGTGGACACTGAAGCTTTCTTT,CASSGGLVDTEAFF,-,-,TRBJ1-1,TRBV5-4
TGTGCCAGCAGCCAAGAGCCGTACACTGAAGCTTTCTTT,CASSQEPYTEAFF,-,once,TRBJ1-1,TRBV11-3
TGTGCCAGCAGCTTCAGGGCTCGCAATCAGCCCCAGCATTTT,CASSFRARNQPQHF,-,-,TRBJ1-5,TRBV5-8
TGTGCCAGCACCTTTGGACTAGCGGGTCTCAATGAGCAGTTCTTC,CASTFGLAGLNEQFF,TRBD2,-,TRBJ2-1,TRBV27
TGTGCCAGCAGCGGCTCGGGGCTAGCGGGCGGAGAGCAGTTCTTC,CASSGSGLAGGEQFF,TRBD2,-,TRBJ2-1,TRBV7-8
TGTGCCAGCAGCTCGAGGACTAGCGGGGTTGAGGAGCTGTTTTTT,CASSSRTSGVEELFF,TRBD2,-,TRBJ2-2,TRBV5-5
TGTGCCAGTTCGTGGCAGGGAAGTGGCAATGAGCAGTTCTTC,CASSWQGSGNEQFF,-,once,TRBJ2-1,TRBV19